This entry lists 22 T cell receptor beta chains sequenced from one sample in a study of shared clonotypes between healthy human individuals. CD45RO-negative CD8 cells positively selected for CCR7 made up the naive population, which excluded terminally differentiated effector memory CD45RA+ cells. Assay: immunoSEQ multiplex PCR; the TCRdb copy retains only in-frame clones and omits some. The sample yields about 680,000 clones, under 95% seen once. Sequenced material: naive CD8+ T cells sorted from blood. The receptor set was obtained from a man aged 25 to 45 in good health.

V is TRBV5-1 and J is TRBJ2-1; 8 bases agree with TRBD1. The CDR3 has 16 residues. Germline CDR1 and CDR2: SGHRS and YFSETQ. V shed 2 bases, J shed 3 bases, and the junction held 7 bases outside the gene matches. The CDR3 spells CASSFAGQGDYNEQFF. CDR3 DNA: TGCGCCAGCAGCTTCGCCGGACAGGGAGACTACAATGAGCAGTTCTTC.

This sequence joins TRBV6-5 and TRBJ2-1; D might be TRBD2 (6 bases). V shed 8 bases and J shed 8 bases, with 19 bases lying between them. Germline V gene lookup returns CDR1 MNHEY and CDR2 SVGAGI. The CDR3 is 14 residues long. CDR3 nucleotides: TGTGCCAGCGGCATCGGGAGCTCCTTAGATGAGCAGTTCTTC. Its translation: CASGIGSSLDEQFF.

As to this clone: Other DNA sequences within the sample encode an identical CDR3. CDR3 bases: TGTGCCAGCAGCTTAGGACTAGCGGGAGTTTACGAGCAGTACTTC. Protein: CASSLGLAGVYEQYF. The V call is TRBV11-2, the J call TRBJ2-7, with 12 bases matching TRBD2. The ends lost 1 base at V and 4 bases at J; junction bases unmatched: 2. This CDR3 comprises 15 residues. Germline V CDR1 and CDR2: SGHAT, FQNNGV.

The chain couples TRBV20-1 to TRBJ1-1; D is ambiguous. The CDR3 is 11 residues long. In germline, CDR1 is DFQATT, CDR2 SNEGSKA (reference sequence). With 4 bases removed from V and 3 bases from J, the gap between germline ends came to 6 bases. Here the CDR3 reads CSANSYTEAFF. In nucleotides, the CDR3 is TGCAGTGCTAACAGTTACACTGAAGCTTTCTTT.

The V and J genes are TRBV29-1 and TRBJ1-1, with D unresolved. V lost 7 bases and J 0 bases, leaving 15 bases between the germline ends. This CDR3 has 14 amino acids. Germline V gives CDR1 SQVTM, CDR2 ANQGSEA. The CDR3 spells CSADSAGMNTEAFF. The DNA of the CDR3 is TGCAGCGCCGACTCAGCGGGGATGAACACTGAAGCTTTCTTT.

In DNA form, the CDR3 reads TGTGCCAGCATAGGACAGACGAACACTGAAGCTTTCTTT. The encoded protein is CASIGQTNTEAFF. The rearrangement links TRBV5-5 to TRBJ1-1; TRBD1 might be the D (6 bases). The V end was cut by 6 bases, the J end by 1 base, with 10 bases between. CDR1 and CDR2 from the germline V gene are SGHKS and YYEKEE (reference sequence). The CDR3 is 13 residues long.

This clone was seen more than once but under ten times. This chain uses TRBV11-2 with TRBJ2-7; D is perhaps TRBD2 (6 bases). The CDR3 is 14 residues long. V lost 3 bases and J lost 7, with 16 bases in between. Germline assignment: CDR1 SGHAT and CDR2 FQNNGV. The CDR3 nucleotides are TGTGCCAGCAGCTTTAGCGGACCTGTCAAGGAGCAGTACTTC. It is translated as CASSFSGPVKEQYF. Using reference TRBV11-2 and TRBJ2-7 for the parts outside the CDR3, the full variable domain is EAGVAQSPRYKIIEKRQSVAFWCNPISGHATLYWYQQILGQGPKLLIQFQNNGVVDDSQLPKDRFSAERLKGVDSTLKIQPAKLEDSAVYLCASSFSGPVKEQYFGPGTRLTVT.

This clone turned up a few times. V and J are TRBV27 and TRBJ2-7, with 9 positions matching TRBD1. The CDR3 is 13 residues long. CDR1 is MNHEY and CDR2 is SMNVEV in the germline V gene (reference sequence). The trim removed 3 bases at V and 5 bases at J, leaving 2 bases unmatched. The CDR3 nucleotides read TGTGCCAGCAGTTTCAGGACAGGGGACGAGCAGTACTTC. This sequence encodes CASSFRTGDEQYF.

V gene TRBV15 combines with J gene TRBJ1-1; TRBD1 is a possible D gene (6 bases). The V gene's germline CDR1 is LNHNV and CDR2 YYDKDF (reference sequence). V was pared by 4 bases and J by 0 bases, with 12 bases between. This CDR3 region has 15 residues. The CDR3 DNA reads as TGTGCCACCAGCAAGGACAGAAGCATGAACACTGAAGCTTTCTTT. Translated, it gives CATSKDRSMNTEAFF.

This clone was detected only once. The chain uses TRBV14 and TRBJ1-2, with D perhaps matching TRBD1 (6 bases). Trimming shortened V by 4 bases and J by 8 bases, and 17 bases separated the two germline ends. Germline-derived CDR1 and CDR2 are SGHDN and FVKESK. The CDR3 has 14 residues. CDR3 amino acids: CASSRGGHVLGYTF. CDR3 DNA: TGTGCCAGCAGCCGAGGGGGGCATGTCCTCGGCTACACCTTC.

The CDR3 reads CSVGGTGSSYGYTF. The CDR3 region has the DNA TGCAGCGTTGGGGGGACAGGGTCCAGTTATGGCTACACCTTC. The rearrangement links TRBV29-1 to TRBJ1-2; TRBD1 agrees at 9 bases. CDR3 length: 14 residues. Unmatched junction bases numbered 8, after V lost 4 bases and J lost 5 bases. The germline V gene has CDR1 SQVTM and CDR2 ANQGSEA.

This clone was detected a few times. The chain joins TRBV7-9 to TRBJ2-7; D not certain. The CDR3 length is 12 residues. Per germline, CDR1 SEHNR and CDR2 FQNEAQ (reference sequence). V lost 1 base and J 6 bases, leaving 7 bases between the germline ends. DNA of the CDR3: TGTGCCAGCAGCTTAGTCTGGGGCGAGCAGTACTTC. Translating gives CASSLVWGEQYF.

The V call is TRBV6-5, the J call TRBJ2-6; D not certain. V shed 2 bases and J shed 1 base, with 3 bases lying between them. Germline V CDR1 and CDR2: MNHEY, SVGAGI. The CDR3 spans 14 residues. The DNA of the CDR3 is TGTGCCAGCAGTTACGAATCTGGGGCCAACGTCCTGACTTTC. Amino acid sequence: CASSYESGANVLTF.

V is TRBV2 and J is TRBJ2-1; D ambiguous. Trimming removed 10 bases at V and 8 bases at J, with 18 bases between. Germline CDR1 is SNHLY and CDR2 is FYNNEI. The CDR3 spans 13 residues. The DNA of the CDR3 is TGTGCCATCCCTCCAGTGGCCGACGATGAGCAGTTCTTC. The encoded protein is CAIPPVADDEQFF.

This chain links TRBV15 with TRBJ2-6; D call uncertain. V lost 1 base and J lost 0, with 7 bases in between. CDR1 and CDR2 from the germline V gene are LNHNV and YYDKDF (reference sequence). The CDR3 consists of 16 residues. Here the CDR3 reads CATSRVLGSGANVLTF. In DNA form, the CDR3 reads TGTGCCACCAGCAGAGTTCTAGGCTCTGGGGCCAACGTCCTGACTTTC.

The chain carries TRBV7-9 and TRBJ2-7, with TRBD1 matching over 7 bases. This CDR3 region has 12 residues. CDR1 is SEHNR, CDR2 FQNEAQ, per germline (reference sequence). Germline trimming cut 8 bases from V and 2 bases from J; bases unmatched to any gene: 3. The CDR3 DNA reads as TGTGCCAGCGGAAGGGGGCCCTACGAGCAGTACTTC. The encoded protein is CASGRGPYEQYF. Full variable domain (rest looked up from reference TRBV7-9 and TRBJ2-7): DTGVSQNPRHKITKRGQNVTFRCDPISEHNRLYWYRQTLGQGPEFLTYFQNEAQLEKSRLLSDRFSAERPKGSFSTLEIQRTEQGDSAMYLCASGRGPYEQYFGPGTRLTVT.

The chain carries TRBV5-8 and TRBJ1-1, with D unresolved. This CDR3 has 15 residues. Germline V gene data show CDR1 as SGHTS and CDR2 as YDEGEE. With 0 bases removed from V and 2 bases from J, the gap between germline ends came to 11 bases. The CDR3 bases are TGTGCCAGCAGCTTGGACCAGACTATCAACACTGAAGCTTTCTTT. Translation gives CASSLDQTINTEAFF.

The CDR3 loop is CASSPTGGLADYEQYF. CDR3 DNA sequence: TGTGCCAGCAGCCCAACAGGGGGACTAGCGGACTACGAGCAGTACTTC. The chain links TRBV11-2 to TRBJ2-7; 11 nucleotides agree with TRBD2. This CDR3 has 16 amino acids. V lost 5 bases and J lost 3; bases outside the gene matches: 9. Germline CDR1 reads SGHAT; CDR2 reads FQNNGV.

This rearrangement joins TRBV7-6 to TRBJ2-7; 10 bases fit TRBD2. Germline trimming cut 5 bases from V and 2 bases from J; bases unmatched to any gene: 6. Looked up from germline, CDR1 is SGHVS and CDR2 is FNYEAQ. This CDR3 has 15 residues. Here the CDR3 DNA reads TGTGCCAGCAGCCCAGCTAGCGGGGGAACCTACGAGCAGTACTTC. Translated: CASSPASGGTYEQYF.

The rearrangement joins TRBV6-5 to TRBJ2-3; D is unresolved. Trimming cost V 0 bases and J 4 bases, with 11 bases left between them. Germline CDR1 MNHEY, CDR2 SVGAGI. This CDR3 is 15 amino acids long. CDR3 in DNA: TGTGCCAGCAGTTACTCGTTTCTTTTGGCAGATACGCAGTATTTT. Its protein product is CASSYSFLLADTQYF.

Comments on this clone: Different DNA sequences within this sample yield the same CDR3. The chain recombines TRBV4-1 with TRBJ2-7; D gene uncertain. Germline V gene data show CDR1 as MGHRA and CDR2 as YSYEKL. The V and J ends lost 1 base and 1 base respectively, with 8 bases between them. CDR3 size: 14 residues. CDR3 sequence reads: CASSQVDGSYEQYF. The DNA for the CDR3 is TGCGCCAGCAGCCAAGTGGACGGTTCCTACGAGCAGTACTTC.

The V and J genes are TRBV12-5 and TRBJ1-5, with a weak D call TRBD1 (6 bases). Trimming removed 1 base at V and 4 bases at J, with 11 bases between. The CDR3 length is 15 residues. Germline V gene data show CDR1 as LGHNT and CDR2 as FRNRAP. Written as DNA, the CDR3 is TGTGCTAGTGGTTTGGGGCAGGGGCCGAATCAGCCCCAGCATTTT. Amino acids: CASGLGQGPNQPQHF.